Given below is one TCR beta chain in context. V was clipped by 3 bases and J by 2 bases, with 6 bases between them. This CDR3 contains 13 residues. The data belong to a study of blood T cell repertoires in COVID-19. Clones were read by immunoSEQ multiplex PCR, and TCRdb kept only the in-frame ones, dropping some. The sample lists 35,000 to 45,000 clones; around 85% were seen once. The V and J genes are TRBV12-3 or TRBV12-4 and TRBJ2-3; D unclear. The material sequenced was peripheral blood. This clonotype was sampled from a woman aged 80 or over with acute or convalescent COVID-19. CDR3 nucleotides: TGTGCCAGCAGTTTGGCGGCCACAGATACGCAGTATTTT. This gives the protein CASSLAATDTQYF.